The 16 T cell receptor beta chains in this list originate from one sample, sequenced in a study of cytomegalovirus exposure and HLA in healthy donors. Researchers ran the PCR with 60 Vbeta and 13 Jbeta primers. Clones were sequenced by immunoSEQ multiplex PCR, and TCRdb holds only the in-frame ones, with some missing. Of approximately 78,000 clones listed, about 88% were seen once; the top ten hold 2.4%. The sample taken for sequencing was PBMCs. These TCRs come from a woman between 45 and 60 years old in good health and CMV-seronegative.

In DNA form, the CDR3 reads TGTGCCAGCAGCTTAAGGACAGGGGGCCAAGAGACCCAGTACTTC. Protein: CASSLRTGGQETQYF. The chain carries TRBV13 and TRBJ2-5; 10 bases match TRBD1. The CDR3 runs to 15 residues. Germline CDR1 is PRHDT and CDR2 is FYEKMQ (reference sequence). V shed 2 bases and J 1 base; nucleotides not matched to a gene: 1.

Written as DNA, the CDR3 is TGCGCCAGCAGCTTGGCAGGGGGCCTTTTCAAGGATTCCTATGGCTACACCTTC. This gives the protein CASSLAGGLFKDSYGYTF. This sequence joins TRBV5-1 and TRBJ1-2; the match to TRBD1 covers 8 bases. The CDR3 runs to 18 residues. The germline gives CDR1 SGHRS, CDR2 YFSETQ. V lost 0 bases to trimming and J lost 4 bases; unmatched junction nucleotides: 14. The whole variable domain, filled in from reference TRBV5-1 and TRBJ1-2, reads KAGVTQTPRYLIKTRGQQVTLSCSPISGHRSVSWYQQTPGQGLQFLFEYFSETQRNKGNFPGRFSGRQFSNSRSEMNVSTLELGDSALYLCASSLAGGLFKDSYGYTFGSGTRLTVV.

This clone occurred a few times. This rearrangement joins TRBV7-9 to TRBJ1-1, with a possible D match to TRBD1 (6 bases). The CDR3 length is 16 residues. The germline V gene has CDR1 SEHNR and CDR2 FQNEAQ (reference sequence). The V end lost 1 base, the J end lost 2 bases, and 14 bases lay between the germline ends. The CDR3 region is CASSLVARTVNTEAFF. The DNA for the CDR3 is TGTGCCAGCAGCTTAGTCGCGAGGACAGTTAACACTGAAGCTTTCTTT.

This chain connects TRBV7-8 to TRBJ2-1; 11 nucleotides match TRBD2. The germline V gene has CDR1 SGHVS and CDR2 FQNEAQ. This CDR3 region has 16 residues. J lost 7 bases, V lost 5 bases, and 10 bases had no gene match. The chain's CDR3 is CASSQTTSGVGNEQFF. As DNA, the CDR3 is TGTGCCAGCAGCCAAACGACTAGCGGGGTGGGGAATGAGCAGTTCTTC.

The count of this clone is one. This same CDR3 is encoded by further DNA sequences in the sample. The CDR3 DNA reads as TGTGCCACCAGCAGAGACAGGGTTAATGAAAAACTGTTTTTT. It translates to CATSRDRVNEKLFF. The chain employs TRBV15 and TRBJ1-4; maybe TRBD1 (5 bases). The ends were cut back, 0 bases at V and 4 bases at J, with 6 bases in the middle. This CDR3 has 14 residues. In germline, CDR1 is LNHNV, CDR2 YYDKDF (reference sequence).

V is TRBV5-1 and J is TRBJ2-1; TRBD2 agrees at 10 bases. The CDR3 is 15 residues long. V lost 2 bases, J lost 4 bases, and 3 bases stayed unmatched. Germline CDR1 SGHRS, CDR2 YFSETQ. The CDR3 region is CASSLSSGGYNEQFF. The CDR3 coding sequence is TGCGCCAGCAGCTTATCTAGCGGGGGTTACAATGAGCAGTTCTTC.

V gene TRBV5-1 combines with J gene TRBJ1-2; unclear D gene. This CDR3 is built from 12 residues. Germline loops: CDR1 SGHRS, CDR2 YFSETQ. Deletions cut 4 bases from V and 4 bases from J, with 8 bases between. CDR3 nucleotide sequence: TGCGCCAGCAGCCTGTTTAGCTATGGCTACACCTTC. It codes for CASSLFSYGYTF.

This chain links TRBV4-1 with TRBJ2-2, with TRBD2 matching over 10 bases. The V gene end was trimmed by 4 bases and the J gene end by 7 bases; junction bases not matched to a gene: 12. Germline CDR1 and CDR2: MGHRA and YSYEKL. There are 17 residues in the CDR3. CDR3 sequence reads: CASSPRIAGGENGELFF. The CDR3 nucleotides read TGCGCCAGCAGCCCTCGGATAGCGGGAGGTGAGAACGGGGAGCTGTTTTTT.

V is TRBV4-1 and J is TRBJ1-3, with 10 positions matching TRBD1. The V and J ends lost 2 bases and 4 bases, in that order; junction bases with no gene match: 5. CDR1 is MGHRA, CDR2 YSYEKL, per germline. This CDR3 has 16 amino acids. In DNA, the CDR3 is TGCGCCAGCAGCCAACTTGGACAGGGGGTAGGAAACACCATATATTTT. Amino acid sequence: CASSQLGQGVGNTIYF.

To note about this clone: The same CDR3 also results from other DNA sequences found in this sample. The CDR3 DNA is TGTGCCAGCAGCTTGGGTGCCGGGACAGGGTTCCGTCGCACTGAAGCTTTCTTT. Encoded protein: CASSLGAGTGFRRTEAFF. J is TRBJ1-1 and V is TRBV5-6; 9 positions match TRBD1. The CDR3 covers 18 residues. After removal of 0 bases from V and 4 bases from J, the junction contained 13 bases not matched to a gene. Germline V lookup: CDR1 SGHDT, CDR2 YYEEEE. The full variable domain, in which reference TRBV5-6 and TRBJ1-1 provide the parts outside the CDR3, is DAGVTQSPTHLIKTRGQQVTLRCSPKSGHDTVSWYQQALGQGPQFIFQYYEEEERQRGNFPDRFSGHQFPNYSSELNVNALLLGDSALYLCASSLGAGTGFRRTEAFFGQGTRLTVV.

CDR3 sequence reads: CASSQDSGREGTQYF. The CDR3 bases are TGCGCCAGCAGCCAAGATAGCGGCAGGGAAGGTACGCAGTATTTT. This chain connects TRBV4-1 to TRBJ2-3, with D possibly being TRBD2 (6 bases). This CDR3 is 15 amino acids long. V dropped 0 bases and J dropped 8 bases, with 15 bases sitting between them. Looked up from germline, CDR1 is MGHRA and CDR2 is YSYEKL.

The chain couples TRBV27 to TRBJ2-5, with 9 bases aligning to TRBD2. CDR1 is MNHEY, CDR2 SMNVEV, per germline (reference sequence). The junction had 3 bases not matched to a gene; V was cut back by 0 bases and J by 1 base. The CDR3 is 16 amino acids. The CDR3 DNA follows: TGTGCCAGCAGTTTATCTGGCGGGAGGGCCCAAGAGACCCAGTACTTC. Its translation: CASSLSGGRAQETQYF.

This clone has only a few counts. The genes are TRBV7-2 and TRBJ2-1; 14 nucleotides match TRBD2. The germline V gene encodes CDR1 SGHTA and CDR2 FQGNSA. Trimming at V came to 5 bases and at J to 8 bases, leaving 5 bases not matched to a gene. CDR3 size: 15 residues. The CDR3 bases are TGTGCCAGCAGCCCCGGGACTAGCGGGAGAGATGAGCAGTTCTTC. Its protein product is CASSPGTSGRDEQFF.

V and J are TRBV15 and TRBJ2-2; 8 bases map to TRBD1. This CDR3 spans 16 amino acids. The V gene end was trimmed by 1 base and the J gene end by 7 bases; junction bases not matched to a gene: 8. Germline CDR1 reads LNHNV; CDR2 reads YYDKDF (reference sequence). The CDR3 is CATSRAVDRVVGELFF. CDR3 nucleotides: TGTGCCACCAGCAGAGCCGTGGACAGGGTGGTCGGGGAGCTGTTTTTT.

V is TRBV28 and J is TRBJ2-3; maybe TRBD2 (6 bases). Germline V CDR1 and CDR2: MDHEN, SYDVKM. The CDR3 spans 12 residues. Trimming removed 6 bases from V and 5 bases from J, with 9 bases in between. This chain's CDR3 is CASSLGGDTQYF. CDR3 nucleotides: TGTGCCAGCAGCCTCGGGGGAGATACGCAGTATTTT. Full variable domain (rest looked up from reference TRBV28 and TRBJ2-3): DVKVTQSSRYLVKRTGEKVFLECVQDMDHENMFWYRQDPGLGLRLIYFSYDVKMKEKGDIPEGYSVSREKKERFSLILESASTNQTSMYLCASSLGGDTQYFGPGTRLTVL.

The V call is TRBV5-1, the J call TRBJ2-3; 9 bases agree with TRBD2. This CDR3 comprises 16 residues. V gave up 2 bases and J gave up 6 bases; unmatched junction bases: 10. Per germline, CDR1 SGHRS and CDR2 YFSETQ. In DNA, the CDR3 is TGCGCCAGCAGCTTTGCAGTGGCTAGCGGGACTGATACGCAGTATTTT. Its translation: CASSFAVASGTDTQYF. The full variable domain, in which reference TRBV5-1 and TRBJ2-3 provide the parts outside the CDR3, is KAGVTQTPRYLIKTRGQQVTLSCSPISGHRSVSWYQQTPGQGLQFLFEYFSETQRNKGNFPGRFSGRQFSNSRSEMNVSTLELGDSALYLCASSFAVASGTDTQYFGPGTRLTVL.